Below, one T cell receptor (beta chain) is given with its context. Its antigen remains unknown. The time point was: 4-8 weeks after completion of therapy. These transplant recipients had drug-resistant or recurrent cytomegalovirus infection. Only in-frame clones appear in the TCRdb table, and some are missing; sequencing was by immunoSEQ multiplex PCR. The sample has just under 20,000 clones; around 82% are singletons. These data come from a study of T cell therapy after organ transplantation. For the study at large: Across 2 to 6 intravenous infusions, patients got a median of 1.92 x 10^8 CMV-specific T cells. Blood for the short-term post-therapy sample came 4 to 8 weeks after therapy.

The J segment lost 2 bases and the V segment lost 0 bases, leaving 4 bases of the junction unmatched. In germline, CDR1 is SGHNT, CDR2 YYREEE (reference sequence). The CDR3 totals 17 residues. Whole-study findings and limits: Post-therapy reconstitution appeared to include transferred and endogenous clonotypes.

The sequencing here drew on CD8+ T cells from blood, taken after autologous CMV-specific T cell therapy. This TCR came from a human patient who had received a solid organ transplant and had CMV disease. A subset of T cells may come from the graft donor. J is TRBJ2-7 and V is TRBV5-4, with TRBD2 identical over 14 bases. In DNA form, the CDR3 reads TGTGCCAGCAGCTTGGGACTAGCGGGAGGGAGGCCCTACGAGCAGTACTTC. It specifies CASSLGLAGGRPYEQYF.